The 3 T cell receptor beta chains reported below all come from one sample, sequenced in a study of cytomegalovirus exposure and HLA in healthy donors. The PCR used 60 Vbeta and 13 Jbeta primers. Method: immunoSEQ multiplex PCR; TCRdb's copy keeps in-frame clones and lacks some. The sample has about 88,000 clones, around 89% seen once. Sequencing was done on a sample of PBMCs. These receptors all come from a man younger than 35 in good health and CMV-seronegative.

This sequence joins TRBV13 and TRBJ2-2, with 7 bases aligning to TRBD2. The germline V gene has CDR1 PRHDT and CDR2 FYEKMQ (reference sequence). This CDR3 spans 16 amino acids. J lost 0 bases, V lost 3 bases, and 4 bases had no gene match. Here the CDR3 reads CASSFIAGANTGELFF. CDR3 in DNA: TGTGCCAGCAGCTTTATAGCGGGCGCGAACACCGGGGAGCTGTTTTTT.

The chain carries TRBV5-8 and TRBJ2-2; the D is unclear. Per germline, CDR1 SGHTS and CDR2 YDEGEE. The CDR3 has 15 residues. Trimming shortened V by 0 bases and J by 0 bases, and 6 bases separated the two germline ends. This CDR3 reads CASSLGSPNTGELFF. The CDR3 region has the DNA TGTGCCAGCAGCTTGGGTAGCCCGAACACCGGGGAGCTGTTTTTT. Based on the CDR3 plus reference TRBV5-8 and TRBJ2-2, the full variable domain is EAGVTQSPTHLIKTRGQQATLRCSPISGHTSVYWYQQALGLGLQFLLWYDEGEERNRGNFPPRFSGRQFPNYSSELNVNALELEDSALYLCASSLGSPNTGELFFGEGSRLTVL.

V usage is TRBV9 and J usage is TRBJ1-5, with D possibly TRBD1 on 6 matching bases. The germline CDR1 and CDR2 sequences are SGDLS and YYNGEE. V was cut by 1 base and J by 0 bases, with 8 bases left in between. This CDR3 comprises 15 residues. The CDR3 coding sequence is TGTGCCAGCAGCGTAAGACAGGATAGCAATCAGCCCCAGCATTTT. This encodes CASSVRQDSNQPQHF.